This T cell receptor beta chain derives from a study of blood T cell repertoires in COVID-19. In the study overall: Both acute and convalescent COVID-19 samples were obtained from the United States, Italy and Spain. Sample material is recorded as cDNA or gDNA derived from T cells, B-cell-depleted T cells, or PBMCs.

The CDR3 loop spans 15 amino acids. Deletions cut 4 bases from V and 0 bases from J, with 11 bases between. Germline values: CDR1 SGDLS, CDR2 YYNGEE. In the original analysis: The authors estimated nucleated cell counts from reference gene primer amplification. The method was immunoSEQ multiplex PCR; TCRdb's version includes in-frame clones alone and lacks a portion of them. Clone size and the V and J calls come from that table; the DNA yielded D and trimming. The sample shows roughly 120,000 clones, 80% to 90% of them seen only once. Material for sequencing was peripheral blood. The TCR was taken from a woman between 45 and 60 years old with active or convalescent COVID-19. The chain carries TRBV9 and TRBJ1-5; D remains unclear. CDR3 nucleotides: TGTGCCAGCAGCCTCGGTGGTTATAGCAATCAGCCCCAGCATTTT. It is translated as CASSLGGYSNQPQHF.